The TCR beta chain described here comes from a study of post-analysis software for immune sequencing data. Broader study findings: Several TRBV segments were more frequent in patients than controls; TRBV5-6, TRBV5-1 and TRBV20-1 belonged to this group. F-measure co-clustering was strong for batch-matched samples. Compared with controls, patients showed significantly lower normalized Chao1 diversity.

In its sample, this clonotype was seen a few times. Antigen: not known. Incorporated into the TCR beta cDNA libraries were unique molecular identifiers, which served to reduce PCR and sequencing biases. TCRdb processed the PCR reads anew with MiXCR; each CDR3 protein has one entry. The sample carries 650,000 to 850,000 distinct CDR3 sequences, about 50% recorded once. Germline V gene lookup returns CDR1 ENHRY and CDR2 SYGVKD. V lost 8 bases to trimming and J lost 4 bases, with 14 bases between them. The CDR3 has 13 amino acids. The chain has TRBV10-3 and TRBJ2-5; TRBD2 might be the D (6 bases). The sequencing input was blood. This sequence originates from a girl aged 5-17 years with multiple sclerosis. This chain's CDR3 is CAIGDAGRETQYF. The DNA for the CDR3 is TGTGCCATCGGGGACGCGGGGCGAGAGACCCAGTACTTC.